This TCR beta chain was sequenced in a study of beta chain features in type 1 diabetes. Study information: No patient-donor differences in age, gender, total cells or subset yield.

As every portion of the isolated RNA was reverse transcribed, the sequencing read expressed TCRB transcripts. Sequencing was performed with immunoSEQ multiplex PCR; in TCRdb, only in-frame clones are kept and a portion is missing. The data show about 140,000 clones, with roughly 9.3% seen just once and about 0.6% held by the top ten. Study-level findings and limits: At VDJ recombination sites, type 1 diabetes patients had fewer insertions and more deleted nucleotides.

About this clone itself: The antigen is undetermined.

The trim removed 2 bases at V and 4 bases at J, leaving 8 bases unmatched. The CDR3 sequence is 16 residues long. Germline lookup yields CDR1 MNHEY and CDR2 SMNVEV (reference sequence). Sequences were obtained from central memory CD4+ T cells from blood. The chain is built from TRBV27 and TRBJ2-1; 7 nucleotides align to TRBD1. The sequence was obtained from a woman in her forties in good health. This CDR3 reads CASSLGHWDRYNEQFF. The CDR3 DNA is TGTGCCAGCAGTTTAGGGCACTGGGACAGATACAATGAGCAGTTCTTC.